These 2 T cell receptor beta chains were all obtained from the same sample, sequenced in a study of post-analysis software for immune sequencing data. Findings and caveats of the study: TRBV5-6, TRBV5-1 and TRBV20-1 belonged to a set of roughly five TRBV segments that were more frequent in patients than controls.

The antigens for these receptors are not known. Libraries were made from TCR beta cDNA, and they carried unique molecular identifiers. One entry per CDR3 protein, called by TCRdb with MiXCR from the PCR reads. The sample shows some 190,000 distinct CDR3 sequences, over 25% of them seen only once. The sequencing sample was made of blood. These receptors came from a girl aged 2-17 years with multiple sclerosis.

This clonotype was counted once. Germline is not matched at one junction end, which may reflect a read error. V gene TRBV18 combines with J gene TRBJ1-1; D unresolved. CDR1 is KGHSH and CDR2 is LQKENI in the germline V gene. This CDR3 contains 15 residues. As DNA, the CDR3 is TGTGCCAGCTCACCCCGGGAAGGGCGGAACATTGAAGCTTTCTTT. Its protein product is CASSPREGRNIEAFF.

The chain has TRBV20-1 and TRBJ2-7, with D possibly being TRBD1 (5 bases). CDR1 is DFQATT, CDR2 SNEGSKA, per germline (reference sequence). The V end was cut by 4 bases, the J end by 4 bases, with 14 bases between. CDR3 size: 13 residues. For the CDR3, the DNA is TGCAGTGCTAACAAAGGGGCTGGGTACGAGCAGTACTTC. This codes for CSANKGAGYEQYF.